This T cell receptor beta chain was identified during a study of PD-1 blockade in classical Hodgkin lymphoma. The assay was immunoSEQ multiplex PCR, and TCRdb's table has in-frame clones only and misses some. The sample has 34,000 or so clones, 92% seen once. Specified time point: cycle 4 day 1 (C4D1), after 6 weeks of nivolumab. Brentuximab vedotin exposure varied among the patients, all of whom had relapsed after autologous stem cell transplantation. The CD4+ T cells used were purified from thawed PBMCs through magnetic negative selection. Study observations and caveats: Partial responders and progressors had significantly lower baseline TCR diversity.

Losses at the gene ends were 7 bases for V and 1 base for J; bases not matched to a gene: 10. CDR3 length equals 14 residues. Germline V gene lookup returns CDR1 SQVTM and CDR2 ANQGSEA. As concerns this clone: Its antigen remains unidentified.

Material: CD4+ T cells from blood, obtained before the fourth cycle of nivolumab. The TCR comes from a human donor with classical Hodgkin lymphoma. This chain links TRBV29-1 with TRBJ2-7; 7 bases agree with TRBD2. DNA for the CDR3: TGCAGCGCCGGAGGGGACTACAGTTCCTACGAGCAGTACTTC. Its protein is CSAGGDYSSYEQYF.